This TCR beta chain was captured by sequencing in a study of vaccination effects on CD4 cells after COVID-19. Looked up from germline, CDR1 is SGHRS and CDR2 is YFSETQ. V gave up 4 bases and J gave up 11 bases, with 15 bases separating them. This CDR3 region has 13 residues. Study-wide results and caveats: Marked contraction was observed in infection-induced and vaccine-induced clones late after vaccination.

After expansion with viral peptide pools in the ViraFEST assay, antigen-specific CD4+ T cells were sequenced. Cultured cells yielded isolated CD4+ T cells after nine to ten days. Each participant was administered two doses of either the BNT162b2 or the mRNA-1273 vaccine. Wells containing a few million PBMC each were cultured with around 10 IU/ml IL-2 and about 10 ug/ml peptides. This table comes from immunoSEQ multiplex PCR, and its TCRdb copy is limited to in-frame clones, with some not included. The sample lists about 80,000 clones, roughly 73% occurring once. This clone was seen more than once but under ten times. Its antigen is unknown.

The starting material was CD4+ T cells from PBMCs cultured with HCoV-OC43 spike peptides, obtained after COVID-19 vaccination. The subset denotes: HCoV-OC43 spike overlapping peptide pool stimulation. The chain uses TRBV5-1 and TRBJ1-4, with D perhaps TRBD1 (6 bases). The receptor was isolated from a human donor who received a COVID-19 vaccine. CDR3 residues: CASSLGPGDKLFF. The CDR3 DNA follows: TGCGCCAGCAGCCTCGGTCCAGGGGATAAACTGTTTTTT.